The clone carrying this TCR beta chain was counted at least ten times. Its antigen is unknown. This specimen belongs to a study of naive and memory T cell subsets. Study conclusions and caveats: From naive to CM, EM and EMRA, diversity decreased and Gini increased. Activation and differentiation may alter RNA-based TCR counts. Between naive and memory subsets, TCR abundance power law exponents differed. Possibly reflecting memory cells re-expressing CD45RA, a few larger clonotypes occurred in naive repertoires, especially CD8.

Both TRBC1 and TRBC2 were covered by a beta constant-region primer of two equimolar oligonucleotides. Four rounds of PCR amplified the ligated cDNA using nested alpha and beta constant-region primers plus SP2. TCRdb reprocessed the UMI-ligation and nested PCR reads with MiXCR, giving one entry per CDR3 protein. The sample has over 80,000 distinct CDR3 sequences, over 9% seen once; the top ten hold about 0.14%. Sequencing was done on a sample of naive CD4+ T cells from blood. The clonotype was recovered from a human donor in good health.

The CDR3 spells CSGKPPTSYIDTQYF. The CDR3, as DNA: TGCAGTGGCAAGCCCCCGACTAGTTATATCGATACGCAGTATTTT. The rearrangement joins TRBV20-1 to TRBJ2-3; a possible D gene is TRBD2 (6 bases). This CDR3 has 15 amino acids. Germline assignment: CDR1 DFQATT and CDR2 SNEGSKA (reference sequence). V was clipped by 7 bases and J by 6 bases, with 23 bases between them.